The text below deals with one TCR beta chain. This entry belongs to a study of cytomegalovirus exposure and HLA in healthy donors. PCR employed 60 Vbeta and 13 Jbeta primers. TCRdb's table, derived via immunoSEQ multiplex PCR, lists solely in-frame clones and lacks some. In the table there are 150,000 or so clones, 65% to 85% of which are singletons. The V gene lost 6 bases and the J gene lost 0 bases, with 15 bases spanning the gap. This CDR3 has 16 residues. Germline V gives CDR1 MNHNS, CDR2 SASEGT. This TCR came from a man aged 45-60 years in good health and CMV-seronegative. The chain recombines TRBV6-1 with TRBJ1-3; D gene uncertain. Sequencing was done on a sample of PBMCs. This CDR3 is CASSEMEGNSGNTIYF. CDR3 in DNA: TGTGCCAGCAGCGAAATGGAGGGAAACTCTGGAAACACCATATATTTT.